This TCR beta chain was recorded in a study of cytomegalovirus exposure and HLA in healthy donors. Per the germline V gene, CDR1 is KGHSH and CDR2 is LQKENI. The J segment lost 0 bases and the V segment lost 6 bases, leaving 4 bases of the junction unmatched. The CDR3 spans 14 residues. Study-wide results and limits: The classifier, whose performance was assessed in both the original and validation cohorts, reportedly diagnosed cytomegalovirus status with high specificity and sensitivity. Later genetic work tied a missense DCLRE1C variant to beta-chain V and J trimming.

Notes on this clone: What it binds is unknown.

A multiplex PCR was run with 60 Vbeta primers and 13 Jbeta primers. Libraries were prepared by immunoSEQ multiplex PCR; TCRdb keeps only in-frame clonotypes and omits some of them. The data show under 110,000 clones, 65% to 75% seen once. The receptor's source is a woman between 40 and 50 years old in good health and CMV-seronegative. Sequenced sample: PBMCs. The J gene is TRBJ2-5, the V gene TRBV18; TRBD1 aligns across 7 bases. The CDR3 DNA reads TGTGCCAGCTCGAGGACAGGTTACCAAGAGACCCAGTACTTC. This codes for CASSRTGYQETQYF.